The TCR beta chain described here comes from a study of PD-1 blockade in classical Hodgkin lymphoma. Time point of the sample: cycle 4 day 1 (C4D1), after five to seven weeks of nivolumab. With no exception, relapse followed autologous stem cell transplantation in all patients, and brentuximab vedotin exposure varied. Libraries were prepared by immunoSEQ multiplex PCR; TCRdb keeps only in-frame clonotypes and omits some of them. The data contain tens of thousands of clones, around nine tenths of them singletons. Trimming removed 6 bases from V and 3 bases from J; junction bases left unmatched: 7. This CDR3 has 16 residues. CDR1 is SGHKS and CDR2 is YYEKEE in the germline V gene (reference sequence). Overall study findings and caveats: By C4D1, CD4+ diversity increased significantly, especially in complete responders. Complete responders matched newly diagnosed patients in baseline diversity.

For this clone: Its antigen is unidentified.

This clonotype was obtained from a human donor with classical Hodgkin lymphoma. The chain uses TRBV5-5 and TRBJ2-1, with TRBD2 matching over 12 bases. The sequenced sample was peripheral blood mononuclear cells (PBMCs), obtained before the fourth cycle of nivolumab. CDR3 sequence (DNA): TGTGCCAGCACCCCTAGCGGGGGGGCCTACTACAATGAGCAGTTCTTC. It encodes CASTPSGGAYYNEQFF.